This T cell receptor beta chain was captured in a study of breast tumors, draining lymph nodes, adjacent tissues. Axillary draining lymph nodes of breast cancer patients supplied the node samples. Many counts were recorded for this clonotype. TCRdb used MiXCR to reprocess the multiplex PCR reads, holding one entry per CDR3 protein. The data contain about 200,000 distinct CDR3 sequences, roughly 29% of them seen just once; the ten biggest clones take up about 4.5%. This CDR3 has 14 amino acids. Trimming left V 1 base short and J 8 bases short, with 12 bases between. The source of this sequence is a female donor with breast cancer. Some clones in this sample may be carry-over from other donors' samples. The chain uses TRBV12-3 or TRBV12-4 and TRBJ1-3, with D hard to call. The specimen was axillary lymph node tissue. This CDR3 is CASSLVGSRDTIYF. The DNA of the CDR3 is TGTGCCAGCAGTTTAGTAGGCAGTCGGGACACCATATATTTT.